This section outlines one TCR beta chain sequence together with its context. Its antigen is unknown. The conserved phenylalanine or tryptophan is not found at the CDR3 terminus, so this likely reflects a read error. This record belongs to a study of molecular identifiers for immune sequencing clone quantification. In TCRdb, the PCR reads were re-called with MiXCR into one record per CDR3 protein. This repertoire shows tens of thousands of distinct CDR3 sequences, 15% to 20% found once; its top ten account for approximately 1%. Findings and limits, study-wide: Clones of above 20 RNA copies carried over 98% of effector molecules; in naive cells they carried under 1%.

For naive CD8 T cells, sorting used the CD8+CD4-CCR7+CD45RA+ phenotype. Germline-derived CDR1 and CDR2 are LNHDA and SQIVND (reference sequence). With 6 bases clipped from V and 6 bases from J, the junction kept 6 bases outside the gene matches. CDR3 size: 13 residues. V gene TRBV19 combines with J gene TRBJ1-1; 8 nucleotides match TRBD1. The TCR was taken from a human donor in good health. Some libraries in this study had Jurkat cell RNA spiked in. Sequenced sample: naive CD8+ T cells from blood, with Jurkat cell RNA spiked in. As to subset: FACS-sorted CD8+CD4-CCR7+CD45RA+ naive T cells. The CDR3 loop is CASSPGGGAEAFL. CDR3 nucleotides: TGTGCCAGTAGCCCAGGGGGCGGCGCTGAAGCTTTCCTT.